A selection of T cell receptor beta chains follows, all from one sample in a study of chemoradiotherapy in HPV16-positive cancers. Repertoires were generated with immunoSEQ multiplex PCR, while TCRdb's copy carries only in-frame clones and drops some. The sample carries 6,000 to 7,500 clones, 85% to 90% recorded once. The sample was collected from a patient who underwent chemoradiotherapy. These receptors originate from a human donor with HPV-associated anogenital cancer. Each CDR3 is given with its conserved first and last residue. Each record gives: CDR3 protein, CDR3 DNA, clone size, D gene, V gene, J gene. D genes are given only for firm matches. Clone size is stated in some rows and not others, as once, few, many or a class when expanded.

CDR3 protein: CASSAGLGVGTGELFF
CDR3 DNA: TGTGCCAGCAGCGCGGGACTAGGTGTCGGCACCGGGGAGCTGTTTTTT
clone size: -
D gene: TRBD2
V gene: TRBV7-2
J gene: TRBJ2-2

CDR3 protein: CASSFRNSGGGYTF
CDR3 DNA: TGTGCCAGCAGTTTCCGGAATTCGGGTGGCGGCTACACCTTC
clone size: -
D gene: -
V gene: TRBV27
J gene: TRBJ1-2

CDR3 protein: CASSSVPGTFSYEQYF
CDR3 DNA: TGTGCCAGCAGCTCCGTCCCCGGGACATTTTCCTACGAGCAGTACTTC
clone size: -
D gene: -
V gene: TRBV11-2
J gene: TRBJ2-7

CDR3 protein: CASSPLSVNTEAFF
CDR3 DNA: TGTGCCAGCAGCCCTCTCTCAGTGAACACTGAAGCTTTCTTT
clone size: -
D gene: -
V gene: TRBV14
J gene: TRBJ1-1

CDR3 protein: CASSAARGETQYF
CDR3 DNA: TGCGCCAGCAGTGCTGCCCGAGGGGAGACCCAGTACTTC
clone size: -
D gene: -
V gene: TRBV10-1
J gene: TRBJ2-5

CDR3 protein: CASSPRGSGTYEQYF
CDR3 DNA: TGTGCCAGCAGCCCCAGGGGGAGCGGGACCTACGAGCAGTACTTC
clone size: -
D gene: -
V gene: TRBV7-8
J gene: TRBJ2-7

CDR3 protein: CASSRDRGLIYEQYF
CDR3 DNA: TGTGCCAGCAGTCGCGACAGGGGGCTCATCTACGAGCAGTACTTC
clone size: once
D gene: TRBD1
V gene: TRBV25-1
J gene: TRBJ2-7

CDR3 protein: CASSLVTGSGRFYEQYF
CDR3 DNA: TGTGCCAGCAGCTTAGTCACGGGTAGCGGGAGGTTTTACGAGCAGTACTTC
clone size: -
D gene: TRBD2
V gene: TRBV7-9
J gene: TRBJ2-7

CDR3 protein: CASSRADAEAFF
CDR3 DNA: TGTGCCAGCTCACGCGCGGACGCTGAAGCTTTCTTT
clone size: -
D gene: -
V gene: TRBV18
J gene: TRBJ1-1

CDR3 protein: CASSPSRYEQYF
CDR3 DNA: TGTGCCAGCAGCCCCTCGAGATACGAGCAGTACTTC
clone size: -
D gene: -
V gene: TRBV2
J gene: TRBJ2-7

CDR3 protein: CASSIVGVIGELFF
CDR3 DNA: TGTGCCAGTAGTATAGTAGGGGTGATCGGGGAGCTGTTTTTT
clone size: -
D gene: -
V gene: TRBV19
J gene: TRBJ2-2

CDR3 protein: CASSGDPVNEKLFF
CDR3 DNA: TGTGCCAGCAGCGGGGACCCCGTTAATGAAAAACTGTTTTTT
clone size: -
D gene: -
V gene: TRBV9
J gene: TRBJ1-4

CDR3 protein: CATSRRRGRAGTGELFF
CDR3 DNA: TGTGCCACCAGCAGACGCCGGGGGCGGGCGGGCACCGGGGAGCTGTTTTTT
clone size: -
D gene: -
V gene: TRBV15
J gene: TRBJ2-2

CDR3 protein: CASGGNQPQHF
CDR3 DNA: TGTGCCAGCGGGGGAAATCAGCCCCAGCATTTT
clone size: -
D gene: -
V gene: TRBV6-1
J gene: TRBJ1-5

CDR3 protein: CAWTARGKGIYGYTF
CDR3 DNA: TGTGCCTGGACAGCCAGGGGGAAAGGGATCTATGGCTACACCTTC
clone size: -
D gene: TRBD1
V gene: TRBV30
J gene: TRBJ1-2

CDR3 protein: CVRSLWSPRLGELFF
CDR3 DNA: TGTGTCAGAAGCTTATGGTCCCCTAGGCTTGGGGAGCTGTTTTTT
clone size: -
D gene: -
V gene: TRBV7-5
J gene: TRBJ2-2

CDR3 protein: CASSRETAFF
CDR3 DNA: TGCGCCAGCAGTCGGGAGACGGCTTTCTTT
clone size: -
D gene: -
V gene: TRBV23-1
J gene: TRBJ1-1

CDR3 protein: CASSGGWGIVNEQFF
CDR3 DNA: TGTGCCAGCAGTGGGGGGTGGGGAATAGTCAATGAGCAGTTCTTC
clone size: -
D gene: -
V gene: TRBV9
J gene: TRBJ2-1

CDR3 protein: CASRAGQGIETQYF
CDR3 DNA: TGCGCCAGCAGAGCCGGACAGGGGATCGAGACCCAGTACTTC
clone size: -
D gene: TRBD1
V gene: TRBV10-2
J gene: TRBJ2-5

CDR3 protein: CASSLIYRDPGSDSPLHF
CDR3 DNA: TGTGCCAGCAGTTTAATTTACCGGGACCCTGGGTCGGATTCACCCCTCCACTTT
clone size: -
D gene: -
V gene: TRBV27
J gene: TRBJ1-6

CDR3 protein: CASSEGSGTVYGYTF
CDR3 DNA: TGTGCCAGCAGTGAAGGTAGTGGGACAGTCTATGGCTACACCTTC
clone size: -
D gene: TRBD1
V gene: TRBV6-1
J gene: TRBJ1-2

CDR3 protein: CASSIRGGGYTF
CDR3 DNA: TGTGCCAGTAGTATCAGGGGAGGTGGCTACACCTTC
clone size: -
D gene: -
V gene: TRBV19
J gene: TRBJ1-2

CDR3 protein: CASEVGSNQPQHF
CDR3 DNA: TGTGCCAGCGAGGTCGGTAGCAATCAGCCCCAGCATTTT
clone size: -
D gene: -
V gene: TRBV6-1
J gene: TRBJ1-5

CDR3 protein: CASSLLGGSEKLFF
CDR3 DNA: TGTGCCAGCAGCCTTTTGGGGGGAAGTGAAAAACTGTTTTTT
clone size: -
D gene: -
V gene: TRBV5-5
J gene: TRBJ1-4

CDR3 protein: CASSFGADGRSYEQYF
CDR3 DNA: TGTGCCAGCAGCTTTGGTGCCGATGGGAGGTCCTACGAGCAGTACTTC
clone size: -
D gene: -
V gene: TRBV5-5
J gene: TRBJ2-7

CDR3 protein: CASSPGTIPLQQYF
CDR3 DNA: TGCGCCAGCAGCCCGGGGACTATCCCTCTCCAGCAGTACTTC
clone size: -
D gene: TRBD2
V gene: TRBV4-1
J gene: TRBJ2-7

CDR3 protein: CASSETHSGNTIYF
CDR3 DNA: TGTGCCAGCAGTGAAACACACTCTGGAAACACCATATATTTT
clone size: -
D gene: -
V gene: TRBV6-1
J gene: TRBJ1-3

CDR3 protein: CASSHMPGQQPYEQYF
CDR3 DNA: TGCGCCAGCAGCCATATGCCGGGACAGCAGCCCTACGAGCAGTACTTC
clone size: -
D gene: TRBD1
V gene: TRBV4-1
J gene: TRBJ2-7

CDR3 protein: CAWSPRTPLGGYTF
CDR3 DNA: TGTGCCTGGAGTCCTAGGACCCCATTGGGCGGCTACACCTTC
clone size: -
D gene: -
V gene: TRBV30
J gene: TRBJ1-2

CDR3 protein: CSAPSLAGGWEQFF
CDR3 DNA: TGCAGCGCCCCTTCCCTAGCGGGGGGGTGGGAGCAGTTCTTC
clone size: -
D gene: TRBD2
V gene: TRBV29-1
J gene: TRBJ2-1

CDR3 protein: CASSLWTSGAANTGELFF
CDR3 DNA: TGCGCCAGCAGCCTATGGACTAGCGGGGCCGCGAACACCGGGGAGCTGTTTTTT
clone size: -
D gene: TRBD2
V gene: TRBV5-1
J gene: TRBJ2-2

CDR3 protein: CVSSLGGVWTRGWKYF
CDR3 DNA: TGTGTCAGCAGCTTAGGGGGTGTTTGGACTAGGGGTTGGAAGTACTTC
clone size: -
D gene: -
V gene: TRBV7-2
J gene: TRBJ2-7

CDR3 protein: CSAESGTNYGYTF
CDR3 DNA: TGCAGCGCGGAATCCGGGACTAACTATGGCTACACCTTC
clone size: -
D gene: -
V gene: TRBV29-1
J gene: TRBJ1-2

CDR3 protein: CASTDRTEAFF
CDR3 DNA: TGTGCCAGCACCGACAGGACTGAAGCTTTCTTT
clone size: -
D gene: -
V gene: TRBV6-6
J gene: TRBJ1-1

CDR3 protein: CASSYDSVARSYF
CDR3 DNA: TGTGCCAGCAGTTACGACTCCGTCGCACGGTCGTATTTT
clone size: few
D gene: -
V gene: TRBV6-6
J gene: TRBJ2-3

CDR3 protein: CASSLRGVRTDTQYF
CDR3 DNA: TGCGCCAGCAGCTTACGGGGGGTCCGCACAGATACGCAGTATTTT
clone size: -
D gene: TRBD2
V gene: TRBV5-1
J gene: TRBJ2-3

CDR3 protein: CATSRASGTSGVLREQYF
CDR3 DNA: TGTGCCACCAGCAGAGCGTCAGGAACTAGCGGAGTTCTACGGGAGCAGTACTTC
clone size: -
D gene: TRBD2
V gene: TRBV15
J gene: TRBJ2-7

CDR3 protein: CASSGTSGFRQETQYF
CDR3 DNA: TGTGCCAGCAGCGGGACTAGCGGGTTTCGTCAAGAGACCCAGTACTTC
clone size: -
D gene: TRBD2
V gene: TRBV7-2
J gene: TRBJ2-5

CDR3 protein: CASRSGQGFEQYF
CDR3 DNA: TGTGCCAGCAGATCGGGACAGGGGTTCGAGCAGTACTTC
clone size: -
D gene: TRBD1
V gene: TRBV6-6
J gene: TRBJ2-7

CDR3 protein: CASSPFSGQGYEQYF
CDR3 DNA: TGTGCCAGTAGCCCCTTCTCGGGACAGGGTTACGAGCAGTACTTC
clone size: -
D gene: TRBD1
V gene: TRBV19
J gene: TRBJ2-7

CDR3 protein: CASSSGGQGALNEQFF
CDR3 DNA: TGCGCCAGCAGCAGTGGGGGACAGGGGGCCCTCAATGAGCAGTTCTTC
clone size: -
D gene: TRBD1
V gene: TRBV5-1
J gene: TRBJ2-1

CDR3 protein: CSVRAQGAEKLFF
CDR3 DNA: TGCAGCGTTCGGGCGCAGGGCGCTGAAAAACTGTTTTTT
clone size: -
D gene: -
V gene: TRBV29-1
J gene: TRBJ1-4

CDR3 protein: CASSFGQGRDTQYF
CDR3 DNA: TGTGCCAGCAGTTTTGGACAGGGACGAGATACGCAGTATTTT
clone size: -
D gene: TRBD1
V gene: TRBV27
J gene: TRBJ2-3

CDR3 protein: CASSMGPSGGEKLFF
CDR3 DNA: TGTGCCAGTAGTATGGGCCCCTCAGGGGGAGAAAAACTGTTTTTT
clone size: -
D gene: TRBD1
V gene: TRBV19
J gene: TRBJ1-4

CDR3 protein: CASYPVARATGELFF
CDR3 DNA: TGTGCCAGCTACCCAGTAGCGCGCGCCACCGGGGAGCTGTTTTTT
clone size: -
D gene: -
V gene: TRBV19
J gene: TRBJ2-2

CDR3 protein: CASRAWGEGQPQHF
CDR3 DNA: TGTGCCAGCAGAGCGTGGGGGGAGGGCCAGCCCCAGCATTTT
clone size: -
D gene: -
V gene: TRBV7-9
J gene: TRBJ1-5

CDR3 protein: CASSESGADTQYF
CDR3 DNA: TGTGCCAGCAGCGAGAGCGGGGCAGATACGCAGTATTTT
clone size: few
D gene: TRBD2
V gene: TRBV6-1
J gene: TRBJ2-3

CDR3 protein: CASSPRRMNTEAFF
CDR3 DNA: TGTGCCAGCAGTCCACGACGGATGAACACTGAAGCTTTCTTT
clone size: -
D gene: -
V gene: TRBV6-6
J gene: TRBJ1-1

CDR3 protein: CASSLGPYTDTQYF
CDR3 DNA: TGTGCCAGCAGCTTGGGGCCTTACACAGATACGCAGTATTTT
clone size: -
D gene: -
V gene: TRBV13
J gene: TRBJ2-3

CDR3 protein: CASSHVQGARTDTQYF
CDR3 DNA: TGCGCCAGCAGCCACGTCCAGGGGGCTCGGACAGATACGCAGTATTTT
clone size: -
D gene: TRBD1
V gene: TRBV4-1
J gene: TRBJ2-3

CDR3 protein: CASRDRNYEQYF
CDR3 DNA: TGTGCCAGCAGGGACAGGAACTACGAGCAGTACTTC
clone size: -
D gene: TRBD1
V gene: TRBV6-5
J gene: TRBJ2-7

CDR3 protein: CASSYSRGREYEQYF
CDR3 DNA: TGTGCCAGCAGTTACTCCCGGGGGAGAGAGTACGAGCAGTACTTC
clone size: -
D gene: -
V gene: TRBV6-5
J gene: TRBJ2-7

CDR3 protein: CASSLDSDRDYGYTF
CDR3 DNA: TGTGCCAGCAGCTTAGACTCCGACAGGGACTATGGCTACACCTTC
clone size: -
D gene: TRBD1
V gene: TRBV11-2
J gene: TRBJ1-2